A single sample gave rise to the 2 T cell receptor beta chains below, sequenced in a study of post-analysis software for immune sequencing data (dated by TCRdb to between 2015 and 2017). The investigation overall reported the following: A handful of TRBV segments, including TRBV5-6, TRBV5-1 and TRBV20-1, were significantly more frequent in patients than controls.

Library method: PCR. TCRdb lists the instrument as Illumina HiSeq 2500. To reduce PCR and sequencing biases, unique molecular identifiers were incorporated into the TCR beta cDNA libraries. TCRdb reprocessed the public reads (quality trimming at Q25 with fastp, clone calling with MiXCR) and kept in-frame beta chains. Each entry is one CDR3 protein sequence, shown with its most common DNA and genes. This sample lists hundreds of thousands of distinct CDR3 sequences; roughly 27% were detected once. The top ten constitute around 0.55% of the sample. Which antigens these TCRs recognize remains unknown. Sequenced sample: blood. These receptors originate from a girl aged 5 to 17 with multiple sclerosis.

The rearrangement links TRBV28 to TRBJ1-2; D not resolved. Trimming left V 6 bases short and J 5 bases short, with 10 bases between. CDR1 and CDR2 (germline): MDHEN, SYDVKM. This CDR3 is built from 12 residues. The CDR3 here is CASSSSRYGYTF. CDR3 sequence (DNA): TGTGCCAGCAGCTCCTCCCGTTATGGCTACACCTTC.

CDR3 sequence reads: CSVGTSASYEQYF. CDR3 nucleotide sequence: TGCAGCGTTGGGACTAGCGCGTCCTACGAGCAGTACTTC. The chain is built from TRBV29-1 and TRBJ2-7; 9 bases are shared with TRBD2. The V gene's germline CDR1 is SQVTM and CDR2 ANQGSEA. The CDR3 consists of 13 residues. The V gene end was trimmed by 4 bases and the J gene end by 1 base; junction bases not matched to a gene: 2.